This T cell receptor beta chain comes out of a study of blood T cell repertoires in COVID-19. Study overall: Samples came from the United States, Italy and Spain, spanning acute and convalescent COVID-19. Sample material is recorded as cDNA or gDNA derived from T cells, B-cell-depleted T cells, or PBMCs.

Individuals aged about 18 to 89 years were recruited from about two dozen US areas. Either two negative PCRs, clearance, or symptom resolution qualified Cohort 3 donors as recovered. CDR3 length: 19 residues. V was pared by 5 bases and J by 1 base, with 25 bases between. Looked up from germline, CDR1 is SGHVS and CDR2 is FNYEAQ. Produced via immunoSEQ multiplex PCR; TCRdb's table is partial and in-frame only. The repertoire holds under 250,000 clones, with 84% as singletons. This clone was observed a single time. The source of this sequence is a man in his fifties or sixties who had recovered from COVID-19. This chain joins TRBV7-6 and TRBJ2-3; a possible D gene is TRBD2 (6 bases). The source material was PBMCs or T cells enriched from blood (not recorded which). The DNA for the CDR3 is TGTGCCAGCAGCGAGACAACCACACCAAGCCGCGGGGGCACAGATACGCAGTATTTT. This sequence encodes CASSETTTPSRGGTDTQYF.